The 6 T cell receptor beta chains presented below share a single source sample, sequenced in a study of cytomegalovirus exposure and HLA in healthy donors (dated 2017 in TCRdb). Libraries were made using the immunoSEQ multiplex PCR assay. The multiplex PCR relied on a mix of 60 forward primers for TCR Vbeta segments and 13 reverse primers for TCR Jbeta segments. TCRdb re-hosts the immuneACCESS table, in-frame sequences only. Its copies lack some clones; in the studies checked, an unresolved V gene accounts for under half of them, and the cause for the rest is not known. The sample has about 150,000 clones on record, 85% of them singletons. The ten largest clonotypes hold about 2.3% of the sample. Sequenced material: PBMCs. Source of these receptors: a woman aged 18-30 years in good health and CMV-seronegative.

This chain links TRBV25-1 with TRBJ2-1, with D possibly being TRBD2 (7 bases). In germline, CDR1 is MGHDK, CDR2 SYGVNS. V was cut by 8 bases and J by 7 bases, with 18 bases left in between. This CDR3 comprises 14 residues. The CDR3 DNA reads as TGTGCCAGCCTTGGGGGAAGGGGGGGGAATGAGCAGTTCTTC. The encoded protein is CASLGGRGGNEQFF.

The chain links TRBV7-8 to TRBJ1-4, with D possibly matching TRBD1 (5 bases). From germline, CDR1 is SGHVS and CDR2 FQNEAQ. Trimming removed 6 bases from V and 8 bases from J, with 16 bases in between. The CDR3 contains 14 residues. CDR3 nucleotide sequence: TGTGCCAGCAGGGGGGGAGGGGCTGGGGAAAAACTGTTTTTT. This translates into CASRGGGAGEKLFF.

The rearrangement links TRBV27 to TRBJ1-4; a weak D match, TRBD1 (6 bases). Trimming cost V 2 bases and J 8 bases, with 15 bases left between them. Germline loops: CDR1 MNHEY, CDR2 SMNVEV (reference sequence). The CDR3 loop spans 15 amino acids. Written as DNA, the CDR3 is TGTGCCAGCAGTTTACTTCAGGGGAGAGGGGAAAAACTGTTTTTT. This encodes CASSLLQGRGEKLFF.

V usage is TRBV7-8 and J usage is TRBJ2-5, with a weak D call TRBD1 (5 bases). The DNA end favors TRBJ2-7, so the J call may be wrong. CDR3 length: 15 amino acids. The germline V gene encodes CDR1 SGHVS and CDR2 FQNEAQ. DNA for the CDR3: TGTGCCAGCAGCTTAGTTCCAGGGAAAAGGTACGAGCAGTACTTC. It yields the protein CASSLVPGKRYEQYF.

About this clone itself: At one end the junction does not follow the germline gene, possibly because of a read error. The same CDR3 can be traced to other DNA sequences in this sample. The chain is built from TRBV6-5 and TRBJ2-7; 10 nucleotides line up with TRBD1. CDR1 MNHEY and CDR2 SVGAGI come from the germline V gene. CDR3 length equals 16 residues. In DNA form, the CDR3 reads TGTGCTAGCAGTTACACCCCGGGACAGGGGACCTACGAGCAGTACTTC. Residues: CASSYTPGQGTYEQYF.

V and J are TRBV5-1 and TRBJ1-3; TRBD1 matches at 8 bases. J was trimmed by 2 bases and V by 2 bases; bases with no gene match: 3. Germline V gene data show CDR1 as SGHRS and CDR2 as YFSETQ. CDR3 size: 15 residues. The CDR3: CASSFGQGAGNTIYF. The CDR3 DNA reads TGCGCCAGCAGCTTCGGACAGGGAGCTGGAAACACCATATATTTT.